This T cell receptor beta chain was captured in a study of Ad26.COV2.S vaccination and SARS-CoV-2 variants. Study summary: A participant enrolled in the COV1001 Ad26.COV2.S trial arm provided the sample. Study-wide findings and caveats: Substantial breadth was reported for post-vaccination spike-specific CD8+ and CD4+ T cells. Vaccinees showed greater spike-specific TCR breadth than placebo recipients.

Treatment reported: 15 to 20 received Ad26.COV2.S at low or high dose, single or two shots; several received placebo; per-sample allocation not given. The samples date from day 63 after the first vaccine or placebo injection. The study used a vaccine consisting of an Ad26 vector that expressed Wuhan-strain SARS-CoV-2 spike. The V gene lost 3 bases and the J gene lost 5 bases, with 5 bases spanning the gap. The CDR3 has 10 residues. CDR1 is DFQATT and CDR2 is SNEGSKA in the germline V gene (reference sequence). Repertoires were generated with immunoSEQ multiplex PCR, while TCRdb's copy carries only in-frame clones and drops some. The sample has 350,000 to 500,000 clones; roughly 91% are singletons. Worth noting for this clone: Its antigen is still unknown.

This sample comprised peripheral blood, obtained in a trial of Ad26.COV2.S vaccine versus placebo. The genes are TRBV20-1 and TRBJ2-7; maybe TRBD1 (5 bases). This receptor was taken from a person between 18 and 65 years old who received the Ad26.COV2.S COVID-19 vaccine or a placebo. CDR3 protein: CSASRDEQYF. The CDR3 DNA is TGCAGTGCTAGCAGGGACGAGCAGTACTTC.